Listed below are T cell receptor beta chains from one sample, sequenced in a study of T cells after yellow fever vaccination. TCRdb used MiXCR to reprocess the 5' RACE reads, holding one entry per CDR3 protein. The sample lists approximately 240,000 distinct CDR3 sequences, about 3.9% seen once, with around 19% in the top ten. The sample consisted of PBMCs, taken 15 days after the yellow fever booster vaccination. Receptor source: a man between 18 and 29 years old who received the YFV17D yellow fever vaccine. Both conserved end residues are part of each CDR3.

v_call	j_call	cdr3_aa
TRBV4-2	TRBJ1-5	CASRQAAGESNQPQHF
TRBV5-1	TRBJ2-5	CASSLAKQKETQYF
TRBV24-1	TRBJ2-3	CATSDPPTDTQYF
TRBV5-4	TRBJ1-6	CASSPDRQGFGFHF
TRBV9	TRBJ2-7	CASSVDAGSYEQYF
TRBV5-5	TRBJ1-2	CASSVTGNGYTF
TRBV9	TRBJ1-1	CASSVVLRTEAFF
TRBV5-1	TRBJ2-5	CASSRALRIEETQYF
TRBV25-1	TRBJ2-7	CASSELFSYEQYF
TRBV7-2	TRBJ2-1	CASSRAASYNEQFF
TRBV18	TRBJ1-3	CASSPPGTVTSSGNTIYF
TRBV18	TRBJ1-2	CASSPPPATGDGYTF
TRBV12-3/TRBV12-4	TRBJ1-2	CASSPGGAGYTF
TRBV5-1	TRBJ2-4	CASSLGTGEAKNIQYF
TRBV5-5	TRBJ1-3	CASSVGDPASGNTIYF
TRBV7-2	TRBJ2-2	CASSLTRNTGELFF
TRBV6-5	TRBJ1-1	CASSPPPGPGQRGTEAFF
TRBV29-1	TRBJ1-2	CSVEGIYYGYTF
TRBV5-1	TRBJ2-1	CASRELGFLDRVDNEQFF
TRBV7-2	TRBJ2-5	CASSLVRGQETQYF
TRBV5-5	TRBJ1-2	CASSLQALTASNYGYTF
TRBV7-9	TRBJ1-5	CASTAEGAYQPQHF
TRBV7-2	TRBJ2-3	CASSLEKGSTQYF
TRBV7-2	TRBJ1-2	CASSLYRDGYTF
TRBV10-3	TRBJ1-5	CASGPNQPQHF
TRBV7-3	TRBJ2-3	CASSLSGGPDTQYF
TRBV12-3/TRBV12-4	TRBJ2-1	CASSRTGSSYNEQFF
TRBV7-9	TRBJ2-6	CASSLVRPSGANVLTF
TRBV7-8	TRBJ2-5	CASSLGLGTQYF
TRBV2	TRBJ1-3	CASSVDRTGNTIYF
TRBV4-2	TRBJ1-6	CASSQDGSAGGYNSPLHF
TRBV7-2	TRBJ2-4	CASSLFLRTGSSWARAKNIQYF
TRBV4-3	TRBJ2-6	CASSQEGQSGANVLTF
TRBV20-1	TRBJ2-5	CSARFALSETQYF
TRBV24-1	TRBJ2-3	CATSDPRRGESDTQYF
TRBV2	TRBJ2-3	CASSDRQGGTDTQYF
TRBV7-2	TRBJ2-7	CVSSVALVSYEQYF
TRBV29-1	TRBJ2-5	CSVVGFGAGIETQYF
TRBV6-5	TRBJ1-2	CASSLLSGHNYGYTF
TRBV7-2	TRBJ2-5	CASSWIAGGPGLETQYF
TRBV5-4	TRBJ1-1	CASSLAPGLTFF
TRBV4-3	TRBJ2-3	CASSQTMTGDTQYF
TRBV7-9	TRBJ2-1	CASSYDGTGIFYEQFF
TRBV4-3	TRBJ2-7	CASSQVLGGFYEQYF
TRBV6-4	TRBJ2-3	CASSESLERTDTQYF
TRBV10-3	TRBJ1-3	CASGGTSGNTIYF
TRBV6-5	TRBJ2-3	CASSRPGTSGGTAQYF
TRBV5-6	TRBJ2-3	CASSLQPDTQYF
TRBV5-1	TRBJ2-2	CASSLTQTGGWTGELFF
TRBV4-1	TRBJ2-7	CASSQVSTDMDSYEQYF
TRBV30	TRBJ1-6	CAWTPGPNSPLHF
TRBV6-1	TRBJ2-5	CASSEGHLGGETQYF